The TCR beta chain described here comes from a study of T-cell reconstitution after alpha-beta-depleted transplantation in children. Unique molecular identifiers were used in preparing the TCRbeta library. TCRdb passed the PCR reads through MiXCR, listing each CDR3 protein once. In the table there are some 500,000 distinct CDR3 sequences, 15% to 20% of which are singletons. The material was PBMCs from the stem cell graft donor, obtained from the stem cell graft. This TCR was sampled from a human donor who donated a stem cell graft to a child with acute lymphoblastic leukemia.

CDR3 sequence reads: CSASIPDMASSEQYF. As DNA, the CDR3 is TGCAGTGCTAGTATTCCCGATATGGCTAGCAGCGAGCAGTACTTC. V and J are TRBV20-1 and TRBJ2-7; TRBD2 might be the D (5 bases). This CDR3 is built from 15 residues. Germline CDR1 and CDR2: DFQATT and SNEGSKA (reference sequence). Trimming took off 3 bases at V and 6 bases at J, with 21 bases between the two ends.